This T cell receptor (beta chain) appears in the sequencing data of a study of Graves' ophthalmopathy and Graves' hyperthyroidism. Turning to the study itself: No treatment had been given when peripheral blood was collected at initial diagnosis.

Researchers took RNA transcripts and amplified TCR beta CDR3 regions from them. Investigators did first-round RT-PCR with HTBI primers, then second-round multiplex PCR. In TCRdb, the multiplex PCR reads were re-called with MiXCR into one record per CDR3 protein. The table lists around 670,000 distinct CDR3 sequences, roughly 40% of them singletons. In this sample, this clonotype turned up a few times. All donors with ophthalmopathy were recorded as having moderate-to-severe activity, CAS ≥3, NOSPECS ≥4 and a duration under 3 months. Other autoimmune diseases, uncontrolled infections, pregnancy and lactation each led to patient exclusion. It was from over 8.5 ml of fresh peripheral blood that the PBMCs came. The ends were cut back, 5 bases at V and 2 bases at J, with 13 bases in the middle. This CDR3 contains 14 residues. Germline CDR1 SEHNR, CDR2 FQNEAQ (reference sequence).

The sequenced material came from peripheral blood. The chain carries TRBV7-9 and TRBJ2-7, with D maybe TRBD1 (5 bases). This sequence originates from an adult man with Graves' ophthalmopathy. The CDR3 spells CASSTPTETYEQYF. CDR3 sequence (DNA): TGTGCCAGCAGCACGCCGACAGAGACCTACGAGCAGTACTTC.